These 31 T cell receptor beta chains share one sample of origin, sequenced in a study. TCRdb reanalysed the RT-PCR reads using MiXCR and keeps one entry per CDR3 protein. Among 550,000 to 750,000 distinct CDR3 sequences listed, 14% were seen once. Sequenced sample: memory CD4+ T cells from blood. The receptors were sampled from a female donor in good health, serving as a healthy control.

In this sample, this clonotype turned up many times. The rearrangement joins TRBV7-2 to TRBJ2-3; D remains ambiguous. V lost 1 base and J lost 7, with 9 bases in between. Germline loops: CDR1 SGHTA, CDR2 FQGNSA. The CDR3 has 13 amino acids. CDR3 sequence (DNA): TGTGCCAGCAGCTTAGAGGCAGAGAATACGCAGTATTTT. Translation: CASSLEAENTQYF.

There are a few counts of this clonotype. This chain uses TRBV5-1 with TRBJ1-2; possible D gene TRBD1, 5 bases. The CDR3 contains 13 residues. Trimming left V 1 base short and J 6 bases short, with 10 bases between. Germline V gene data show CDR1 as SGHRS and CDR2 as YFSETQ. CDR3 sequence: CASSLLEGDGYTF. The CDR3 nucleotides are TGCGCCAGCAGCTTGTTAGAAGGGGATGGCTACACCTTC.

This chain links TRBV19 with TRBJ2-4, with D maybe TRBD2 (6 bases). This CDR3 has 13 amino acids. The germline gives CDR1 LNHDA, CDR2 SQIVND (reference sequence). Trimming stripped 6 bases from V and 7 bases from J, with 13 bases between. The CDR3 nucleotides read TGTGCCAGTAGCCCGACTAGTTTGAACATTCAGTACTTC. The encoded protein is CASSPTSLNIQYF. Using reference TRBV19 and TRBJ2-4 for the parts outside the CDR3, the full variable domain is DGGITQSPKYLFRKEGQNVTLSCEQNLNHDAMYWYRQDPGQGLRLIYYSQIVNDFQKGDIAEGYSVSREKKESFPLTVTSAQKNPTAFYLCASSPTSLNIQYFGAGTRLSVL.

CDR3 sequence (DNA): TGCGCCAGCAGCTTGGCTGTAGCGGGAGCCCAAGATACGCAGTATTTT. This sequence encodes CASSLAVAGAQDTQYF. V and J are TRBV5-1 and TRBJ2-3; 9 bases line up with TRBD2. This CDR3 is 16 amino acids long. V gave up 0 bases and J gave up 5 bases; unmatched junction bases: 7. Germline assignment: CDR1 SGHRS and CDR2 YFSETQ.

The chain joins TRBV3-1 to TRBJ2-1; 14 nucleotides align to TRBD2. Trimming took 2 bases from V and 7 from J; bases not matched to a gene: 10. The CDR3 runs to 18 residues. CDR1 is LGHDT and CDR2 is YNNKEL in the germline V gene (reference sequence). CDR3 nucleotide sequence: TGTGCCAGCAGCCAAAGACTAGCGGGAGGGGTGATGAGAAATGAGCAGTTCTTC. Translation gives CASSQRLAGGVMRNEQFF.

This clonotype was recorded a few times. This chain connects TRBV4-1 to TRBJ2-6, with D perhaps assigned TRBD1 or TRBD2 (5 bases each). The V end was cut by 2 bases, the J end by 2 bases, with 16 bases between. The CDR3 sequence is 18 residues long. Germline V gives CDR1 MGHRA, CDR2 YSYEKL. The CDR3 loop reads CASSQIGIVGAGANVLTF. CDR3 DNA sequence: TGCGCCAGCAGCCAAATCGGTATAGTGGGGGCTGGGGCCAACGTCCTGACTTTC.

This clonotype occurred a few times. This chain's CDR3 is CASSQADWYNEQFF. Written as DNA, the CDR3 is TGTGCCAGCAGCCAAGCCGACTGGTACAATGAGCAGTTCTTC. The chain combines TRBV14 with TRBJ2-1, with no clear D. Germline V gene data show CDR1 as SGHDN and CDR2 as FVKESK. CDR3 length equals 14 residues. Trimming removed 1 base from V and 4 bases from J, with 8 bases in between.

On this clonotype itself: One end of the junction varies from germline; a read error may be responsible. The rearrangement uses TRBV7-2 and TRBJ1-1; D gene unclear. CDR1 SGHTA and CDR2 FQGNSA come from the germline V gene. The CDR3 has 11 residues. This chain's CDR3 is CASSSQTEASF. The DNA of the CDR3 is TGTGCCAGCAGCTCTCAGACTGAAGCTTCCTTT.

The gene calls are TRBV28 and TRBJ1-5; 7 bases map to TRBD1. The V and J ends lost 4 bases and 0 bases, in that order; junction bases with no gene match: 9. CDR3 length: 17 amino acids. Per the germline V gene, CDR1 is MDHEN and CDR2 is SYDVKM. The CDR3 loop reads CASSSRTGSYSNQPQHF. The CDR3, as DNA: TGTGCCAGCAGTTCTCGGACAGGCTCTTATAGCAATCAGCCCCAGCATTTT. The variable domain in full, with the rest retrieved from reference TRBV28 and TRBJ1-5, is DVKVTQSSRYLVKRTGEKVFLECVQDMDHENMFWYRQDPGLGLRLIYFSYDVKMKEKGDIPEGYSVSREKKERFSLILESASTNQTSMYLCASSSRTGSYSNQPQHFGDGTRLSIL.

This clonotype was seen many times. This chain uses TRBV29-1 with TRBJ2-1; D could derive from TRBD1 or TRBD2 (5 bases each). The germline V and J ends were trimmed by 3 bases and 9 bases, with 24 bases remaining between them. This CDR3 contains 16 residues. Germline CDR1 and CDR2: SQVTM and ANQGSEA. CDR3 protein: CSVDQELAGRWAEQFF. The CDR3 bases are TGCAGCGTTGACCAAGAGCTGGCAGGGAGATGGGCTGAGCAGTTCTTC.

This clonotype was counted between two and nine times. This chain joins TRBV24-1 and TRBJ2-1; maybe TRBD1 (5 bases). This CDR3 contains 17 residues. The germline V and J ends were trimmed by 1 base and 0 bases, with 12 bases remaining between them. Germline V gene data show CDR1 as KGHDR and CDR2 as SFDVKD. This chain's CDR3 is CATSDFTGESSYNEQFF. For the CDR3, the DNA is TGTGCCACCAGTGATTTTACAGGAGAAAGCTCCTACAATGAGCAGTTCTTC.

V and J are TRBV28 and TRBJ1-1; TRBD1 is a possible D gene (5 bases). From germline, CDR1 is MDHEN and CDR2 SYDVKM. Trimming removed 3 bases at V and 0 bases at J, with 17 bases between. The length of the CDR3 is 17 residues. The CDR3 sequence: CASSFPPPMGLNTEAFF. Here the CDR3 DNA reads TGTGCCAGCAGTTTCCCTCCCCCCATGGGACTGAACACTGAAGCTTTCTTT. Looking up the rest from reference TRBV28 and TRBJ1-1 gives the full variable domain: DVKVTQSSRYLVKRTGEKVFLECVQDMDHENMFWYRQDPGLGLRLIYFSYDVKMKEKGDIPEGYSVSREKKERFSLILESASTNQTSMYLCASSFPPPMGLNTEAFFGQGTRLTVV.

The CDR3, as DNA: TGTGCCAGCAGCTTGTTCGGCCTAGCGGGGGGGATCCGCACAGATACGCAGTATTTT. Translation gives CASSLFGLAGGIRTDTQYF. The genes are TRBV5-5 and TRBJ2-3; TRBD2 matches at 12 bases. V dropped 1 base and J dropped 1; count of bases not matched to a gene: 10. In germline, CDR1 is SGHKS, CDR2 YYEKEE (reference sequence). The CDR3 runs to 19 residues.

The table lists this clonotype with many counts. V is TRBV12-3 or TRBV12-4 and J is TRBJ1-5; D gene ambiguous. The CDR3 sequence is 14 residues long. V was clipped by 3 bases and J by 6 bases, with 12 bases between them. Here the CDR3 reads CASSLRRLVQPQHF. As DNA, the CDR3 is TGTGCCAGCAGTTTGAGGCGGTTGGTTCAGCCCCAGCATTTT.

The V call is TRBV5-1, the J call TRBJ2-5; the D gene is possibly TRBD1 (6 bases). CDR1 is SGHRS and CDR2 is YFSETQ in the germline V gene. V gave up 6 bases and J gave up 8 bases, with 11 bases separating them. The CDR3 consists of 11 residues. The CDR3 loop reads CASKGEKTQYF. CDR3 in DNA: TGCGCCAGCAAGGGGGAGAAAACCCAGTACTTC.

This clonotype was detected many times. V is TRBV27 and J is TRBJ2-3, with 7 bases that match TRBD1. In germline, CDR1 is MNHEY, CDR2 SMNVEV (reference sequence). The CDR3 loop spans 15 amino acids. V lost 4 bases to trimming and J lost 4 bases; unmatched junction nucleotides: 8. CDR3: CASSSPGTGADTQYF. For the CDR3, the DNA is TGTGCCAGCAGTTCTCCCGGTACAGGGGCAGATACGCAGTATTTT.

As to this clonotype: A much larger clone lies a single base off, so this may be a read error. The chain links TRBV29-1 to TRBJ2-5; the D gene is possibly TRBD2 (6 bases). Deletions cut 8 bases from V and 3 bases from J, with 13 bases between. CDR1 and CDR2 (germline): SQVTM, ANQGSEA. The CDR3 spans 12 residues. The DNA for the CDR3 is TGCAGCTCTTTCGGGGGTAAAGAGACCCAGTACTTC. Translation: CSSFGGKETQYF.

In its sample, this clonotype was seen a few times. The chain uses TRBV20-1 and TRBJ1-1; TRBD1 matches 11 bases. The CDR3 has 17 residues. The germline V gene has CDR1 DFQATT and CDR2 SNEGSKA (reference sequence). V was clipped by 0 bases and J by 4 bases; unmatched bases: 10. CDR3 sequence reads: CSARDPGQGGRSTEAFF. As DNA, the CDR3 is TGCAGTGCTAGAGATCCGGGACAGGGGGGACGGTCCACTGAAGCTTTCTTT.

This clonotype was counted between two and nine times. The rearrangement joins TRBV27 to TRBJ1-4; possible D gene TRBD1, 5 bases. Germline V lookup: CDR1 MNHEY, CDR2 SMNVEV (reference sequence). This CDR3 has 17 residues. V lost 3 bases to trimming and J lost 7 bases, with 21 bases between them. In DNA, the CDR3 is TGTGCCAGCAGTTTTTATAGGGGCCAGGGAAGTTCTGAAAAACTGTTTTTT. Protein product: CASSFYRGQGSSEKLFF. Combining the CDR3 with reference TRBV27 and TRBJ1-4 gives the whole variable domain EAQVTQNPRYLITVTGKKLTVTCSQNMNHEYMSWYRQDPGLGLRQIYYSMNVEVTDKGDVPEGYKVSRKEKRNFPLILESPSPNQTSLYFCASSFYRGQGSSEKLFFGSGTQLSVL.

This clonotype was picked up a small number of times. The gene calls are TRBV18 and TRBJ2-2; D remains unclear. The V gene's germline CDR1 is KGHSH and CDR2 LQKENI. The ends were cut back, 2 bases at V and 6 bases at J, with 10 bases in the middle. The CDR3 is 14 residues long. CDR3 bases: TGTGCCAGCTCACCAACCGGAGCCGCCGGGGAGCTGTTTTTT. Translated, it gives CASSPTGAAGELFF.

This clonotype was counted many times. The chain joins TRBV7-6 to TRBJ2-7, with D possibly matching TRBD2 (5 bases). The CDR3 is 14 amino acids. V lost 2 bases, J lost 2 bases, and 10 bases lay in between. CDR1 SGHVS and CDR2 FNYEAQ come from the germline V gene. CDR3 residues: CASSLSGLTYEQYF. The CDR3 nucleotides read TGTGCCAGCAGCTTAAGCGGCCTGACCTACGAGCAGTACTTC.

The V and J genes are TRBV9 and TRBJ2-7; 8 bases are shared with TRBD2. The CDR3 has 16 amino acids. With 0 bases clipped from V and 3 bases from J, the junction kept 8 bases outside the gene matches. Germline V CDR1 and CDR2: SGDLS, YYNGEE. The CDR3 region is CASSVGSSGGVYEQYF. CDR3 nucleotides: TGTGCCAGCAGCGTAGGCAGCTCGGGGGGGGTCTACGAGCAGTACTTC.

The sample holds a few counts of this clonotype. The J gene is TRBJ2-3, the V gene TRBV6-2 or TRBV6-3; D unresolved. Trimming took off 1 base at V and 2 bases at J, with 10 bases between the two ends. This CDR3 is 15 amino acids long. Germline V gene lookup returns CDR1 MNHEY and CDR2 SVGEGT. The CDR3 sequence: CASSYFDGATDTQYF. The CDR3 nucleotides are TGTGCCAGCAGTTACTTTGACGGAGCCACAGATACGCAGTATTTT.

This clonotype showed up many times. The V gene is TRBV10-3, the J gene TRBJ1-5; 8 bases are shared with TRBD1. Germline loops: CDR1 ENHRY, CDR2 SYGVKD. This CDR3 has 15 amino acids. The ends lost 6 bases at V and 6 bases at J; junction bases unmatched: 10. The CDR3: CAISPGQGGRQPQHF. CDR3 nucleotide sequence: TGTGCCATCAGCCCCGGACAGGGAGGACGTCAGCCCCAGCATTTT.

This clonotype was observed a handful of times. The genes are TRBV18 and TRBJ1-1; 7 bases are shared with TRBD1. The ends lost 3 bases at V and 1 base at J; junction bases unmatched: 8. The CDR3 extends over 16 amino acids. Germline CDR1 and CDR2: KGHSH and LQKENI. This CDR3 reads CASSPGQPGWNTEAFF. The CDR3 DNA reads TGTGCCAGCTCACCGGGACAGCCCGGTTGGAACACTGAAGCTTTCTTT.

This clonotype was detected a few times. The chain uses TRBV15 and TRBJ1-4, with a possible D match to TRBD1 (5 bases). This CDR3 is built from 14 residues. The germline CDR1 and CDR2 sequences are LNHNV and YYDKDF (reference sequence). V gave up 8 bases and J gave up 2 bases, with 12 bases separating them. CDR3 DNA: TGTGCCACCCGGCCCGAGGGGACTAATGAAAAACTGTTTTTT. As protein: CATRPEGTNEKLFF.

The rearrangement links TRBV5-4 to TRBJ1-5, with a possible D match to TRBD1 (6 bases). Per germline, CDR1 SGHNT and CDR2 YYREEE (reference sequence). Trimming left V 0 bases short and J 2 bases short, with 12 bases between. This CDR3 has 16 amino acids. The CDR3 spells CASSLGGAGGNQPQHF. The DNA for the CDR3 is TGTGCCAGCAGCTTGGGGGGGGCTGGGGGCAATCAGCCCCAGCATTTT.

The chain recombines TRBV4-3 with TRBJ1-2; 8 bases are shared with TRBD1. Germline-derived CDR1 and CDR2 are LGHNA and YSLEER. The CDR3 sequence is 16 residues long. Germline trimming cut 3 bases from V and 3 bases from J; bases unmatched to any gene: 9. The CDR3 reads CASSHLTGAHYYGYTF. The CDR3 DNA reads TGCGCCAGCAGCCACTTGACAGGGGCCCACTACTATGGCTACACCTTC.

The V gene is TRBV20-1, the J gene TRBJ2-7; D is uncertain. Per the germline V gene, CDR1 is DFQATT and CDR2 is SNEGSKA (reference sequence). Trimming stripped 3 bases from V and 0 bases from J, with 9 bases between. The CDR3 is 13 residues long. This CDR3 is CSASHPTSYEQYF. The CDR3 DNA reads as TGCAGTGCTAGTCACCCTACCTCCTACGAGCAGTACTTC.

The chain links TRBV20-1 to TRBJ1-5; perhaps TRBD1 as D (5 bases). Germline V gene lookup returns CDR1 DFQATT and CDR2 SNEGSKA (reference sequence). Trimming pared 5 bases from V and 4 bases from J, leaving 12 bases between. The CDR3 runs to 13 residues. CDR3 region: CSAPREPNQPQHF. The CDR3 DNA follows: TGCAGTGCTCCCAGGGAACCAAATCAGCCCCAGCATTTT.

V and J are TRBV5-1 and TRBJ2-1, with 8 bases aligning to TRBD1. This CDR3 has 14 residues. Per germline, CDR1 SGHRS and CDR2 YFSETQ. V lost 7 bases to trimming and J lost 8 bases; unmatched junction nucleotides: 11. CDR3 nucleotides: TGCGCCAGCGGTGTCGGGACAGGACTCGATGAGCAGTTCTTC. As protein: CASGVGTGLDEQFF.